The rows below give T cell receptor beta chains drawn from one sample of a study of blood T cell repertoires in COVID-19. Profiling relied on immunoSEQ multiplex PCR, and the TCRdb table lists in-frame clones only, not all of them. The sample includes approximately 450,000 clones, nearly 90% of them seen just once. Sequencing was carried out using PBMCs or T cells enriched from blood (not recorded which). These receptors were collected from a woman aged 18-29 years with acute COVID-19. The CDR3 runs from the conserved cysteine through the conserved F or W. The order of the fields is clone size, J gene, V gene, D gene, CDR3 protein, CDR3 DNA. The D gene is left open where the match is weak. The size of a clone is reported for some rows only, either as once, few or many, or as a class for expanded clones.

clone size: once; J gene: TRBJ1-1; V gene: TRBV18; D gene: .; CDR3 protein: CASSPLRNTEAFF; CDR3 DNA: TGTGCCAGCTCACCACTTCGTAACACTGAAGCTTTCTTT
clone size: .; J gene: TRBJ2-1; V gene: TRBV19; D gene: TRBD2; CDR3 protein: CASSRGTSGIFGEQFF; CDR3 DNA: TGTGCCAGTAGTCGGGGGACTAGCGGGATTTTCGGTGAGCAGTTCTTC
clone size: .; J gene: TRBJ2-5; V gene: TRBV19; D gene: TRBD1; CDR3 protein: CASSAGQGGGETQYF; CDR3 DNA: TGTGCCAGTAGTGCGGGACAGGGGGGAGGAGAGACCCAGTACTTC
clone size: .; J gene: TRBJ2-3; V gene: TRBV9; D gene: TRBD2; CDR3 protein: CASSPGLAGAPTDTQYF; CDR3 DNA: TGTGCCAGCAGCCCCGGACTAGCGGGGGCCCCCACAGATACGCAGTATTTT
clone size: .; J gene: TRBJ2-5; V gene: TRBV4-1; D gene: TRBD2; CDR3 protein: CASSRLASETQYF; CDR3 DNA: TGCGCCAGCAGCCGACTAGCCTCAGAGACCCAGTACTTC
clone size: .; J gene: TRBJ2-1; V gene: TRBV4-1; D gene: .; CDR3 protein: CASSQEERPRSYNEQFF; CDR3 DNA: TGCGCCAGCAGCCAAGAGGAGAGGCCTCGCTCCTACAATGAGCAGTTCTTC
clone size: few; J gene: TRBJ1-2; V gene: TRBV29-1; D gene: .; CDR3 protein: CSVESLYGYTF; CDR3 DNA: TGCAGCGTTGAGTCCCTGTATGGCTACACCTTC
clone size: .; J gene: TRBJ1-6; V gene: TRBV6-5; D gene: TRBD1; CDR3 protein: CASSYSGRGNNSPLHF; CDR3 DNA: TGTGCCAGCAGTTACTCAGGCAGGGGGAATAATTCACCCCTCCACTTT
clone size: .; J gene: TRBJ1-2; V gene: TRBV23-1; D gene: TRBD1; CDR3 protein: CASSQHLDRVLTGYTF; CDR3 DNA: TGCGCCAGCAGTCAACATCTGGACAGGGTTTTGACTGGCTACACCTTC
clone size: .; J gene: TRBJ1-1; V gene: TRBV27; D gene: TRBD1; CDR3 protein: CASSLIGQVEAFF; CDR3 DNA: TGTGCCAGCAGTTTAATTGGACAGGTTGAAGCTTTCTTT
clone size: once; J gene: TRBJ1-5; V gene: TRBV4-3; D gene: .; CDR3 protein: CASSHLQSNQPQHF; CDR3 DNA: TGCGCCAGCAGCCACCTACAGTCCAATCAGCCCCAGCATTTT
clone size: once; J gene: TRBJ2-7; V gene: TRBV7-6; D gene: TRBD2; CDR3 protein: CASSLGEGEQYF; CDR3 DNA: TGTGCCAGCAGCTTAGGGGAGGGGGAGCAGTACTTC
clone size: once; J gene: TRBJ1-1; V gene: TRBV12-3/TRBV12-4; D gene: TRBD1; CDR3 protein: CASGMGQGVVSFF; CDR3 DNA: TGTGCCAGCGGAATGGGACAGGGTGTTGTTTCTTTCTTT
clone size: .; J gene: TRBJ2-1; V gene: TRBV24-1; D gene: .; CDR3 protein: CATSQPGGNEQFF; CDR3 DNA: TGTGCCACCAGTCAACCCGGGGGAAATGAGCAGTTCTTC
clone size: .; J gene: TRBJ2-7; V gene: TRBV11-2; D gene: .; CDR3 protein: CASSLTGTGYEQYF; CDR3 DNA: TGTGCCAGCAGCTTGACCGGGACTGGATACGAGCAGTACTTC
clone size: .; J gene: TRBJ1-2; V gene: TRBV5-1; D gene: TRBD1; CDR3 protein: CASRPGQGVDGYTF; CDR3 DNA: TGCGCCAGCAGGCCGGGACAGGGGGTAGATGGCTACACCTTC
clone size: .; J gene: TRBJ2-7; V gene: TRBV27; D gene: TRBD2; CDR3 protein: CASSSREEAYEQYF; CDR3 DNA: TGTGCCAGCAGTTCCCGGGAGGAGGCCTACGAGCAGTACTTC
clone size: .; J gene: TRBJ2-3; V gene: TRBV4-3; D gene: .; CDR3 protein: CASSQSTQDTQYF; CDR3 DNA: TGCGCCAGCAGCCAATCTACACAGGATACGCAGTATTTT
clone size: few; J gene: TRBJ2-1; V gene: TRBV9; D gene: .; CDR3 protein: CASSVGPGGSEQFF; CDR3 DNA: TGTGCCAGCAGCGTAGGTCCAGGAGGTAGTGAGCAGTTCTTC
clone size: once; J gene: TRBJ2-1; V gene: TRBV5-1; D gene: TRBD2; CDR3 protein: CASKYTAGGLNEQFF; CDR3 DNA: TGCGCCAGCAAGTATACGGCGGGGGGACTAAATGAGCAGTTCTTC
clone size: .; J gene: TRBJ1-2; V gene: TRBV27; D gene: .; CDR3 protein: CASSRSGGVGYTF; CDR3 DNA: TGTGCCAGCAGTCGATCCGGGGGAGTTGGCTACACCTTC
clone size: .; J gene: TRBJ1-2; V gene: TRBV19; D gene: TRBD1; CDR3 protein: CASSIPQGDYGYTF; CDR3 DNA: TGTGCCAGTAGTATCCCCCAGGGGGACTATGGCTACACCTTC
clone size: once; J gene: TRBJ1-5; V gene: TRBV12-3/TRBV12-4; D gene: .; CDR3 protein: CASSPGTWQPQHF; CDR3 DNA: TGTGCCAGCAGCCCCGGGACTTGGCAGCCCCAGCATTTT
clone size: .; J gene: TRBJ1-1; V gene: TRBV30; D gene: .; CDR3 protein: CAWSFYANRVRLAFF; CDR3 DNA: TGTGCCTGGAGTTTTTATGCGAACAGGGTTCGACTAGCTTTCTTT